The 4 T cell receptor beta chains presented below share a single source sample, sequenced in a study of CD8+ T cells in alopecia areata. Extracted RNA was reverse transcribed, and the resulting cDNA served as sequencing template. Sequenced by immunoSEQ multiplex PCR; TCRdb stores in-frame clones only, minus some. The sample has fewer than 100,000 clones, roughly three fifths seen once; the top ten hold roughly a sixth. As to treatment: oral pan-JAK inhibitor, 5-10 mg twice daily. The input for sequencing was CD8+ T cells sorted from blood, taken at week 4, from a patient treated with tofacitinib. Receptors were obtained from a human donor with alopecia areata.

The rearrangement uses TRBV2 and TRBJ2-2; D uncertain. Germline-derived CDR1 and CDR2 are SNHLY and FYNNEI. V gave up 5 bases and J gave up 6 bases, with 19 bases separating them. The CDR3 spans 16 residues. The chain's CDR3 is CASSPHAPFSSGELFF. The CDR3 DNA follows: TGTGCCAGCAGTCCACACGCCCCCTTCTCGTCCGGGGAGCTGTTTTTT.

The chain recombines TRBV28 with TRBJ2-2, with a tentative D call TRBD1 (5 bases). CDR1 and CDR2 from the germline V gene are MDHEN and SYDVKM. CDR3 size: 14 residues. V gave up 5 bases and J gave up 4 bases, with 11 bases separating them. CDR3: CASSLRVFTGELFF. CDR3 coding DNA: TGTGCCAGCAGTCTCAGGGTCTTCACCGGGGAGCTGTTTTTT.

This chain joins TRBV27 and TRBJ2-1; D assignment may be TRBD1 or TRBD2 (5 bases each). The CDR3 runs 20 residues. V was shortened by 9 bases and J by 2 bases, with 32 bases between the two germline ends. CDR1 MNHEY and CDR2 SMNVEV come from the germline V gene (reference sequence). CDR3 DNA sequence: TGTGCCAGGCTAAGGGCGCAGTTTAAGGGACGTGTCGGAGCCTACAATGAGCAGTTCTTC. Residues: CARLRAQFKGRVGAYNEQFF.

The CDR3: CASSSRQGWTGELFF. The CDR3 DNA reads as TGTGCCAGCAGCTCCAGACAGGGTTGGACCGGGGAGCTGTTTTTT. The J gene is TRBJ2-2, the V gene TRBV13, with 7 bases that match TRBD1. Trimming at V came to 4 bases and at J to 5 bases, leaving 7 bases not matched to a gene. Germline CDR1 and CDR2: PRHDT and FYEKMQ (reference sequence). The CDR3 consists of 15 residues.